This T cell receptor beta chain appears in the sequencing data of a study of OX40 agonist ivuxolimab in advanced cancers. Study context: Partial responses were achieved by three patients, one with hepatocellular carcinoma and two with cutaneous melanoma.

CDR3 length equals 15 residues. Trimming took off 4 bases at V and 2 bases at J, with 13 bases between the two ends. Germline assignment: CDR1 SGHRS and CDR2 YFSETQ. Findings and limits, study-wide: Some nonresponders likewise displayed low normalized T-cell clonal expansion.

A note on this clone: The antigen is not known.

Here immunoSEQ multiplex PCR was the method, and the copy in TCRdb shows in-frame clones only, minus some. The sample shows 35,000 to 45,000 clones, about nine tenths of them seen only once. Sequences were derived from CD4+ or CD8+ T cells sorted from blood, sampled in a trial of the OX40 agonist ivuxolimab. This TCR was sampled from an adult with an advanced solid tumor such as melanoma, head and neck, liver or kidney cancer. The chain is built from TRBV5-1 and TRBJ2-1; D may match TRBD1 or TRBD2 (6 bases each). Here the CDR3 DNA reads TGCGCCAGCAGCCCGGGGGCACTCACCTACAATGAGCAGTTCTTC. It yields the protein CASSPGALTYNEQFF. The full variable domain, with the rest looked up from reference TRBV5-1 and TRBJ2-1, is KAGVTQTPRYLIKTRGQQVTLSCSPISGHRSVSWYQQTPGQGLQFLFEYFSETQRNKGNFPGRFSGRQFSNSRSEMNVSTLELGDSALYLCASSPGALTYNEQFFGPGTRLTVL.